This is a list of T cell receptor beta chains from one sample in a study of OX40 agonist ivuxolimab in advanced cancers. Method: immunoSEQ multiplex PCR; TCRdb's copy keeps in-frame clones and lacks some. The data hold fewer than 80,000 clones, with about 85% observed a single time. This specimen was CD4+ or CD8+ T cells sorted from blood, taken in a trial of the OX40 agonist ivuxolimab. All receptors derive from an adult with an advanced solid tumor such as melanoma, head and neck, liver or kidney cancer. Both conserved end residues are part of each CDR3. Each record gives: J gene, V gene, CDR3 protein.

TRBJ2-5 TRBV5-1 CASSWADRVQETQYF
TRBJ1-1 TRBV11-2 CASSSGVTPEAFF
TRBJ1-2 TRBV6-5 CASRGPSPYGYTF
TRBJ2-1 TRBV11-2 CASSTAGGPGNEQFF
TRBJ1-1 TRBV14 CASSQDYLLAFF
TRBJ2-3 TRBV18 CASSLVSRSDTQYF
TRBJ2-1 TRBV6-5 CASSPTGGGPQFF
TRBJ1-1 TRBV6-5 CASSYSMDRGNTEAFF
TRBJ1-6 TRBV9 CASSGEGGGSYNSPLHF
TRBJ2-7 TRBV10-3 CAISEQIHEQYF
TRBJ1-3 TRBV27 CASSLSKARADTIYF
TRBJ1-2 TRBV15 CATSRDTGGGGYTF
TRBJ1-1 TRBV19 CASSIGGMNTEAFF
TRBJ1-5 TRBV28 CATTVPFNQPQHF
TRBJ1-2 TRBV18 CASSAGQGNYGYTF
TRBJ2-6 TRBV14 CASSLRHLSGANVLTF
TRBJ1-4 TRBV4-1 CASSNKQGVGSGKLFF
TRBJ2-7 TRBV5-1 CASSLSTGLTYEQYF
TRBJ1-2 TRBV10-3 CAISEEGGGNYGYTF
TRBJ2-4 TRBV6-1 CASSEGGTKNIQYF
. TRBV6-1 CASSEQSYEQYF
TRBJ1-1 TRBV5-6 CASSLGRLNTEAFF
TRBJ1-1 TRBV14 CASSPHKKVTEAFF
TRBJ2-3 TRBV4-1 CASSLSGTGGHTDTQYF
TRBJ1-2 TRBV19 CASSIDSTRPNYGYTF
TRBJ1-1 TRBV6-1 CASRKRQSEAFF
TRBJ2-3 TRBV20-1 CSATWTDTQYF
TRBJ1-6 TRBV7-2 CASSLVGANSPLHF
TRBJ1-2 TRBV19 CASTGEGAWGYTF
TRBJ2-1 TRBV5-1 CASWWVAGPNNEQFF
TRBJ2-5 TRBV7-6 CASSLRGQNQETQYF
TRBJ1-5 TRBV6-1 CASRGDNSNQPQHF
TRBJ1-1 TRBV19 CASSISGTAKNTEAFF
TRBJ2-5 TRBV7-9 CASSPGTHMGETQYF
TRBJ1-1 TRBV10-3 CAASQLGGRTEAFF
TRBJ1-5 TRBV19 CATNWDGSNQPQHF
TRBJ2-2 TRBV18 CASSPVGLAGNTGELFF
TRBJ2-1 TRBV19 CASGRVAGDGRGQFF
TRBJ2-6 TRBV5-5 CASSSPLVSGANVLTF
TRBJ2-2 TRBV19 CASHPTQGVYTGELFF
TRBJ1-1 TRBV19 CASSIDTRGRTNTEAFF
TRBJ2-3 TRBV19 CASSAEGKYTQYF
TRBJ2-1 TRBV5-4 CASSRTGANEQFF
TRBJ1-6 TRBV19 CASLDREGSPLHF
TRBJ1-6 TRBV7-9 CASSFSGRGDSPLHF
TRBJ1-2 TRBV19 CASSSGDSSRGYTF
TRBJ2-5 TRBV6-5 CASSYSGRKETQYF
TRBJ2-7 TRBV6-1 CASSIALQGSYEQYF
TRBJ2-5 TRBV6-1 CASRLGGALQETQYF
TRBJ1-5 TRBV7-9 CASSLGVRGNQPQHF
TRBJ1-2 TRBV19 CASSIVSSYGYTF
TRBJ2-1 TRBV5-4 CASSSDLTSGGYNEQFF
TRBJ1-3 TRBV2 CASTLTGTGNTIYF